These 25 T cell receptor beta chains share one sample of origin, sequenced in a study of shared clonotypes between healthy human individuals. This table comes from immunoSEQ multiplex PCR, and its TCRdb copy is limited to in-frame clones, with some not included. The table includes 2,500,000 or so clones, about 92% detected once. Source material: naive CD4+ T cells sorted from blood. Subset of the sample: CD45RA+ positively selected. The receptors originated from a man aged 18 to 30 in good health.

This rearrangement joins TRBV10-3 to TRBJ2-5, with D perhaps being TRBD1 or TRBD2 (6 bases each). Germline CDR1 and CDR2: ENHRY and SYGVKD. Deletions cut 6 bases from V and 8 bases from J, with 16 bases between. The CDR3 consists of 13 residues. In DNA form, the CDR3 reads TGTGCCATCAGCGCGTCACAGGGAGGAACCCAGTACTTC. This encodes CAISASQGGTQYF.

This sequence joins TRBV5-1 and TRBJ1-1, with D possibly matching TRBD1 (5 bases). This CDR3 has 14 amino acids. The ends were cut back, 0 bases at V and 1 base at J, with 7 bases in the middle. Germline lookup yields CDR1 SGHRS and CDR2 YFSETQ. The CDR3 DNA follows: TGCGCCAGCAGCTTGGGGACAACGAACACTGAAGCTTTCTTT. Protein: CASSLGTTNTEAFF.

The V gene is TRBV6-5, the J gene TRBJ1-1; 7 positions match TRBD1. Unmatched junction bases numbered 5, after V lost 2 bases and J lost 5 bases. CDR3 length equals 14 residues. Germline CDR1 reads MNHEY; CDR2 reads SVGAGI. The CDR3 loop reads CASSYEGAETEAFF. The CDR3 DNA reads TGTGCCAGCAGTTACGAGGGGGCGGAAACTGAAGCTTTCTTT.

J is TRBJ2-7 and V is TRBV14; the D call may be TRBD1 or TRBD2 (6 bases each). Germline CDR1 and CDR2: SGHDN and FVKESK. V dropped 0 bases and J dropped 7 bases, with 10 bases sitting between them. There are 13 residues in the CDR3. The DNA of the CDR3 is TGTGCCAGCAGCCAAGACAGGGGAGGAGAGCAGTACTTC. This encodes CASSQDRGGEQYF.

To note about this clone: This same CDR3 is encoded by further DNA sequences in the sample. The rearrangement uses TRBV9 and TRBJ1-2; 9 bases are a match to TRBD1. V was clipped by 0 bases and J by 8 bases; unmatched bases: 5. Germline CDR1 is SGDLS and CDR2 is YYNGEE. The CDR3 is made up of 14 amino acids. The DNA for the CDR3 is TGTGCCAGCAGCGTAGAAGGGACAGGGTACGGCTACACCTTC. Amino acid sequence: CASSVEGTGYGYTF.

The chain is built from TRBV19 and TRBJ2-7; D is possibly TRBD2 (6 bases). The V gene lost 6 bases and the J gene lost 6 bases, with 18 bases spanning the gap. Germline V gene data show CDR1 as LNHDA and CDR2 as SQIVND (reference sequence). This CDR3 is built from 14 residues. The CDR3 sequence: CASSLTGDQTEQYF. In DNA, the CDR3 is TGTGCCAGTAGCTTAACGGGAGACCAGACCGAGCAGTACTTC.

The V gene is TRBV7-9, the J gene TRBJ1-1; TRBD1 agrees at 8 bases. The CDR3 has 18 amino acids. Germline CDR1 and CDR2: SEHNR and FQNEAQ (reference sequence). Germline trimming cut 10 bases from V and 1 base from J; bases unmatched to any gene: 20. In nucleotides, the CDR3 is TGTGCCACTCCCCCCGATGGTTCAGGGGGCGCGGGGAACACTGAAGCTTTCTTT. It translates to CATPPDGSGGAGNTEAFF. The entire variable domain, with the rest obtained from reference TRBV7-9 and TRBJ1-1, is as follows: DTGVSQNPRHKITKRGQNVTFRCDPISEHNRLYWYRQTLGQGPEFLTYFQNEAQLEKSRLLSDRFSAERPKGSFSTLEIQRTEQGDSAMYLCATPPDGSGGAGNTEAFFGQGTRLTVV.

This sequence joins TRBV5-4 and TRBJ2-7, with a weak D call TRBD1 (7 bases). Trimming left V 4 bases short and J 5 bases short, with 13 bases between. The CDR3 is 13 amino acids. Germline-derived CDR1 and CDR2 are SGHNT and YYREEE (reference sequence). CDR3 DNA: TGTGCCAGCAGCGGAGGGGGCTTCGACGAGCAGTACTTC. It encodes CASSGGGFDEQYF.

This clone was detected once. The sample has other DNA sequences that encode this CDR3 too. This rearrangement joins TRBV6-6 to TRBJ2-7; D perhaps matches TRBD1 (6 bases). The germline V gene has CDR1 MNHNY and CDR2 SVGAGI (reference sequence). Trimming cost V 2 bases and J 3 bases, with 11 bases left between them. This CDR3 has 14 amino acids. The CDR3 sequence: CASSYGQGSYEQYF. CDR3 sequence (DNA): TGTGCCAGCAGTTACGGGCAGGGGAGCTACGAGCAGTACTTC.

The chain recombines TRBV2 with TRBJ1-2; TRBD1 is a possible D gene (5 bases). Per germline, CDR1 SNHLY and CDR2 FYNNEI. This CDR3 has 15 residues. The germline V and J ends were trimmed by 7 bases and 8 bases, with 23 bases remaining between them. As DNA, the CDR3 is TGTGCCAGCATCGGCCAGGGAATTGGACAAAGCGGCTACACCTTC. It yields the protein CASIGQGIGQSGYTF. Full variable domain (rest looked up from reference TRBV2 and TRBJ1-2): EPEVTQTPSHQVTQMGQEVILRCVPISNHLYFYWYRQILGQKVEFLVSFYNNEISEKSEIFDDQFSVERPDGSNFTLKIRSTKLEDSAMYFCASIGQGIGQSGYTFGSGTRLTVV.

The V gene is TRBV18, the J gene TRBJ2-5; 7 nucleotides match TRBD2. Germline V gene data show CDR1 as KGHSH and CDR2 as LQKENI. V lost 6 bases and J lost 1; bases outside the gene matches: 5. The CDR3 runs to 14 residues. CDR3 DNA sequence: TGTGCCAGCTCCTCGGTAGCGGGCCAAGAGACCCAGTACTTC. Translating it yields CASSSVAGQETQYF.

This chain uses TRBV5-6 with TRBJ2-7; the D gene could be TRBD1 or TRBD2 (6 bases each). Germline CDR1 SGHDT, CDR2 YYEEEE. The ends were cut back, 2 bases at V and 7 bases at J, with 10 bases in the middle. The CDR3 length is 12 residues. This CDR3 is CASSFSGAEQYF. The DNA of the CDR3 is TGTGCCAGCAGCTTCTCGGGGGCAGAGCAGTACTTC. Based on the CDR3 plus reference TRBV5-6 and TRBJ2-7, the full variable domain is DAGVTQSPTHLIKTRGQQVTLRCSPKSGHDTVSWYQQALGQGPQFIFQYYEEEERQRGNFPDRFSGHQFPNYSSELNVNALLLGDSALYLCASSFSGAEQYFGPGTRLTVT.

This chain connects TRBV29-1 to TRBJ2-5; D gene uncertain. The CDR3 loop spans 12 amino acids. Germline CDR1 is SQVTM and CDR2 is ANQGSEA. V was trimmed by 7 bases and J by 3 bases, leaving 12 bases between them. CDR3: CSGGWQEETQYF. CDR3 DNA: TGCAGCGGGGGTTGGCAGGAAGAGACCCAGTACTTC.

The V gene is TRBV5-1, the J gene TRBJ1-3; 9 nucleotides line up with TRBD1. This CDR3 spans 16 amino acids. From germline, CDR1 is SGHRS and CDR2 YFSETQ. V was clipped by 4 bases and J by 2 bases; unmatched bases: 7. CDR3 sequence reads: CASSPRTGDPGNTIYF. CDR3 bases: TGCGCCAGCAGCCCCCGGACAGGGGACCCTGGAAACACCATATATTTT. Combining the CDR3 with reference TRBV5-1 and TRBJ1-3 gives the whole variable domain KAGVTQTPRYLIKTRGQQVTLSCSPISGHRSVSWYQQTPGQGLQFLFEYFSETQRNKGNFPGRFSGRQFSNSRSEMNVSTLELGDSALYLCASSPRTGDPGNTIYFGEGSWLTVV.

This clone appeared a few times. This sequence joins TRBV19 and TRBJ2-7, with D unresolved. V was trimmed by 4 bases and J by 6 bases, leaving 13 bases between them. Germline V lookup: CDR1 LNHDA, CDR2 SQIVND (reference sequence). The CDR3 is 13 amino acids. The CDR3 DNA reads TGTGCCAGTAGTACGCTCGGGTTTGGCGAGCAGTACTTC. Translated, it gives CASSTLGFGEQYF.

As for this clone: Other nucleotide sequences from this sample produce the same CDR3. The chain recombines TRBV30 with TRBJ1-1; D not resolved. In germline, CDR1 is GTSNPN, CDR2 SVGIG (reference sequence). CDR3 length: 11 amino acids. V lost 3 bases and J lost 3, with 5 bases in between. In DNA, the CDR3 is TGTGCCTGGAGCGCTGACACTGAAGCTTTCTTT. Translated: CAWSADTEAFF. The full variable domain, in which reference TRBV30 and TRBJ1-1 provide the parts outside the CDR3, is SQTIHQWPATLVQPVGSPLSLECTVEGTSNPNLYWYRQAAGRGLQLLFYSVGIGQISSEVPQNLSASRPQDRQFILSSKKLLLSDSGFYLCAWSADTEAFFGQGTRLTVV.

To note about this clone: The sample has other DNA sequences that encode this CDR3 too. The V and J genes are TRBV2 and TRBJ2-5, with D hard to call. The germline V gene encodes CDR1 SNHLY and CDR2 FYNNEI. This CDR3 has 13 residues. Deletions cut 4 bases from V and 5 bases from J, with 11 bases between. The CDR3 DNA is TGTGCCAGCAGTGGGGGTCTTGGGGAGACCCAGTACTTC. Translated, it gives CASSGGLGETQYF. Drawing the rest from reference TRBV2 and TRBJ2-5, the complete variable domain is EPEVTQTPSHQVTQMGQEVILRCVPISNHLYFYWYRQILGQKVEFLVSFYNNEISEKSEIFDDQFSVERPDGSNFTLKIRSTKLEDSAMYFCASSGGLGETQYFGPGTRLLVL.

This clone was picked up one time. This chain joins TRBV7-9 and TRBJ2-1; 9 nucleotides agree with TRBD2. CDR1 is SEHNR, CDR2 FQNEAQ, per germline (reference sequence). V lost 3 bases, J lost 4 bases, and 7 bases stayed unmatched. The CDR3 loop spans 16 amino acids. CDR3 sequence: CASSFPWAGGYNEQFF. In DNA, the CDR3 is TGTGCCAGCAGCTTCCCGTGGGCGGGAGGGTACAATGAGCAGTTCTTC.

Written as DNA, the CDR3 is TGTGCCAGCAGCGGGAGGGGGGACTACGAGCAGTACTTC. Protein sequence: CASSGRGDYEQYF. This chain connects TRBV9 to TRBJ2-7; the D gene could be TRBD1 or TRBD2 (6 bases each). The V and J ends lost 3 bases and 3 bases respectively, with 10 bases between them. CDR1 is SGDLS and CDR2 is YYNGEE in the germline V gene. The CDR3 is 13 residues long.

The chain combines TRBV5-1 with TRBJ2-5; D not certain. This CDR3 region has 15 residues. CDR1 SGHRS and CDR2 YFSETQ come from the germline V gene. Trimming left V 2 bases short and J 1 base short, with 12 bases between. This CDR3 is CASSFSSRSQETQYF. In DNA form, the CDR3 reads TGCGCCAGCAGCTTCTCTAGTAGGAGCCAAGAGACCCAGTACTTC.

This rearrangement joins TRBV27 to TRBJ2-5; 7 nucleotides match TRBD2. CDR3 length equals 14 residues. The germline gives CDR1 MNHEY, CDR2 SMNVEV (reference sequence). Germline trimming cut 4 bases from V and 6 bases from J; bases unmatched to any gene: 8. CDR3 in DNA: TGTGCCAGCAGTTCTAGACTAGCACCGAAGACCCAGTACTTC. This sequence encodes CASSSRLAPKTQYF.

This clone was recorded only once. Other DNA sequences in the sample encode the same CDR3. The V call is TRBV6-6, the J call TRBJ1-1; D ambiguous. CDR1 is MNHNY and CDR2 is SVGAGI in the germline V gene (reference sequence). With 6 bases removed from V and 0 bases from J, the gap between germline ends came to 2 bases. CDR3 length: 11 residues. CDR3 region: CASRMNTEAFF. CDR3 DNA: TGTGCCAGCAGAATGAACACTGAAGCTTTCTTT.

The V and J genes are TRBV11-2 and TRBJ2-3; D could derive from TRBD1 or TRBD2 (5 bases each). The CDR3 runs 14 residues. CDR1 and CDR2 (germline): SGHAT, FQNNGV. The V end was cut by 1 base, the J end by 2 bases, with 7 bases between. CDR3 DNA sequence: TGTGCCAGCAGCTTAGTGGGGGTCACAGATACGCAGTATTTT. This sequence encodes CASSLVGVTDTQYF.

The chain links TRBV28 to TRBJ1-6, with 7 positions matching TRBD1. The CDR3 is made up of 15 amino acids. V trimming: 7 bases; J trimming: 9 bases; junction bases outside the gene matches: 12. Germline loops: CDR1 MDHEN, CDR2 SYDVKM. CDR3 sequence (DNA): TGTGCCAGCACCCCAGGGGGATCGGGTGGTTCACCCCTCCACTTT. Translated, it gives CASTPGGSGGSPLHF.

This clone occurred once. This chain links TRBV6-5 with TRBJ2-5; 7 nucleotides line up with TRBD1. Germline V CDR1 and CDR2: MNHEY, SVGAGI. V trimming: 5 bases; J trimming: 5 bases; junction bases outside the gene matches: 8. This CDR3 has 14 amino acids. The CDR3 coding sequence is TGTGCCAGCAGTGTGGACAGGTCAGCGGAGACCCAGTACTTC. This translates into CASSVDRSAETQYF.